A single sample gave rise to the 20 T cell receptor beta chains below, sequenced in a study of identical twins. TCRdb redid the calling of the 5' RACE reads with MiXCR, one entry per CDR3 protein. The table records about 260,000 distinct CDR3 sequences, 7% of them present only once. These same records also appear under a second study, on yellow fever vaccine responses in identical twins.

Sample: memory (CD45RO+) T cells sorted from blood. The receptors stem from a woman aged 18-35 years in good health.

There are many counts of this clonotype. The rearrangement uses TRBV29-1 and TRBJ2-3; D gene unclear. The CDR3 loop spans 13 amino acids. Deletions cut 6 bases from V and 0 bases from J, with 10 bases between. Germline V CDR1 and CDR2: SQVTM, ANQGSEA. CDR3: CSVPTTSTDTQYF. The CDR3 DNA reads as TGCAGCGTCCCTACCACTAGCACAGATACGCAGTATTTT.

This clonotype has at least ten counts. The chain links TRBV12-3 or TRBV12-4 to TRBJ1-1; tentatively, D is TRBD1 (5 bases). The V end was cut by 2 bases, the J end by 7 bases, with 14 bases between. The CDR3 loop spans 14 amino acids. DNA for the CDR3: TGTGCCAGCAGTTTAAGTGGGGCGGGCTTTGAAGCTTTCTTT. As protein: CASSLSGAGFEAFF.

The sample holds a few counts of this clonotype. The chain joins TRBV4-1 to TRBJ2-3; 8 positions match TRBD2. Germline CDR1 is MGHRA and CDR2 is YSYEKL. This CDR3 contains 17 residues. The J segment lost 0 bases and the V segment lost 0 bases, leaving 5 bases of the junction unmatched. The CDR3 spells CASSQDSLAGSTDTQYF. CDR3 nucleotides: TGCGCCAGCAGCCAAGATTCTCTAGCGGGTAGCACAGATACGCAGTATTTT.

The V and J genes are TRBV11-2 and TRBJ2-7; 11 nucleotides align to TRBD2. The V segment lost 8 bases and the J segment 4 bases; nucleotides outside the gene matches: 7. The CDR3 extends over 14 amino acids. Germline-derived CDR1 and CDR2 are SGHAT and FQNNGV. Written as DNA, the CDR3 is TGTGCCAGCCGCATAGCGGGAGGGCCGTACGAGCAGTACTTC. Amino acid sequence: CASRIAGGPYEQYF.

This clonotype was seen a handful of times. This chain links TRBV7-9 with TRBJ2-5; 14 bases line up with TRBD2. The CDR3 sequence is 17 residues long. From germline, CDR1 is SEHNR and CDR2 FQNEAQ (reference sequence). V shed 2 bases, J shed 3 bases, and the junction held 5 bases outside the gene matches. The CDR3 here is CASSLRMGLAGEETQYF. For the CDR3, the DNA is TGTGCCAGCAGCTTACGAATGGGACTAGCGGGAGAAGAGACCCAGTACTTC.

The sample holds many counts of this clonotype. The rearrangement links TRBV5-1 to TRBJ2-2; 7 positions match TRBD2. Losses at the gene ends were 1 base for V and 5 bases for J; bases not matched to a gene: 8. The germline V gene has CDR1 SGHRS and CDR2 YFSETQ. CDR3 length: 16 amino acids. Written as DNA, the CDR3 is TGCGCCAGCAGCTTGAGGGCTAGCGGAGGGACCGGGGAGCTGTTTTTT. It is translated as CASSLRASGGTGELFF.

This clonotype was recorded many times. The DNA for the CDR3 is TGTGCCAGCAGCTTCCCAGGGGGGCTCTACAATGAGCAGTTCTTC. Translated, it gives CASSFPGGLYNEQFF. The rearrangement uses TRBV11-3 and TRBJ2-1; D possibly corresponds to TRBD1 (7 bases). This CDR3 is 15 amino acids long. Germline-derived CDR1 and CDR2 are SGHNT and YENEEA. V was shortened by 3 bases and J by 3 bases, with 12 bases between the two germline ends.

This clonotype came up a few times. The chain has TRBV28 and TRBJ1-5; D is perhaps TRBD1 (5 bases). With 3 bases removed from V and 11 bases from J, the gap between germline ends came to 8 bases. CDR1 is MDHEN and CDR2 is SYDVKM in the germline V gene. The CDR3 consists of 11 residues. For the CDR3, the DNA is TGTGCCAGCAGTTTCCGACAGACCCAGCATTTT. Its translation is CASSFRQTQHF.

The sample holds many counts of this clonotype. The gene calls are TRBV6-1 and TRBJ2-1, with 13 nucleotides matching TRBD2. The germline V gene encodes CDR1 MNHNS and CDR2 SASEGT. This CDR3 has 18 amino acids. The V gene end was trimmed by 6 bases and the J gene end by 0 bases; junction bases not matched to a gene: 8. CDR3 protein: CASSSTSGGQSSYNEQFF. As DNA, the CDR3 is TGTGCCAGCAGCTCGACTAGCGGGGGGCAGAGCTCCTACAATGAGCAGTTCTTC.

This clonotype has only a few counts. The rearrangement uses TRBV7-7 and TRBJ2-3; the match to TRBD2 covers 14 bases. CDR1 and CDR2 from the germline V gene are SSHAT and FNYEAQ (reference sequence). The junction had 9 bases not matched to a gene; V was cut back by 7 bases and J by 0 bases. The CDR3 covers 18 residues. CDR3 in amino acids: CASTWTSGGRNSTDTQYF. DNA for the CDR3: TGTGCCAGCACCTGGACTAGCGGGGGGAGAAACAGCACAGATACGCAGTATTTT.

This clonotype was observed at least ten times. The rearrangement links TRBV6-1 to TRBJ1-1; 8 positions match TRBD1. J lost 4 bases, V lost 4 bases, and 5 bases had no gene match. From germline, CDR1 is MNHNS and CDR2 SASEGT. This CDR3 has 14 residues. CDR3 coding DNA: TGTGCCAGCAGTGCAGGGGGCGAGGTCACTGAAGCTTTCTTT. Protein sequence: CASSAGGEVTEAFF.

This chain connects TRBV25-1 to TRBJ2-5; possibly TRBD1 for D (6 bases). CDR3 length: 15 residues. The V end was cut by 5 bases, the J end by 2 bases, with 15 bases between. Germline V lookup: CDR1 MGHDK, CDR2 SYGVNS. Here the CDR3 DNA reads TGTGCCAGCAGTACCCAAAACACAGGGCAAGAGACCCAGTACTTC. It is translated as CASSTQNTGQETQYF.

V is TRBV18 and J is TRBJ1-4, with TRBD1 matching 9 bases. Germline lookup yields CDR1 KGHSH and CDR2 LQKENI. The CDR3 extends over 17 amino acids. The J segment lost 8 bases and the V segment lost 0 bases, leaving 10 bases of the junction unmatched. The CDR3 here is CASSPPLSGQGTEKLFF. DNA for the CDR3: TGTGCCAGCTCACCACCTTTAAGCGGACAGGGGACCGAAAAACTGTTTTTT.

This clonotype turned up a few times. The chain links TRBV28 to TRBJ1-4, with 7 bases aligning to TRBD1. V was clipped by 6 bases and J by 3 bases; unmatched bases: 7. Per germline, CDR1 MDHEN and CDR2 SYDVKM. The CDR3 has 15 residues. The CDR3 bases are TGTGCCAGCAGCCCGACCGGGACAGCTAATGAAAAACTGTTTTTT. It encodes CASSPTGTANEKLFF.

This clonotype was seen many times. The genes are TRBV5-1 and TRBJ1-1, with D possibly matching TRBD1 (5 bases). The CDR3 totals 14 residues. Germline V gene lookup returns CDR1 SGHRS and CDR2 YFSETQ. Trimming shortened V by 4 bases and J by 11 bases, and 21 bases separated the two germline ends. The CDR3 protein is CASSGMDTGRRAFF. CDR3 bases: TGCGCCAGCAGCGGGATGGACACGGGGAGGCGCGCTTTCTTT.

In this sample, this clonotype turned up many times. The chain has TRBV27 and TRBJ1-4, with D perhaps matching TRBD1 (5 bases). The CDR3 extends over 16 amino acids. Trimming shortened V by 3 bases and J by 5 bases, and 16 bases separated the two germline ends. Germline CDR1 and CDR2: MNHEY and SMNVEV (reference sequence). As DNA, the CDR3 is TGTGCCAGCAGTTTTCGATCCGGGACTTTAAATGAAAAACTGTTTTTT. Translated: CASSFRSGTLNEKLFF.

This clonotype was picked up a small number of times. For the CDR3, the DNA is TGCAGTGCTAGCCTCGGGAGGGCAAGCGATGAGCAGTTCTTC. Translating it yields CSASLGRASDEQFF. This sequence joins TRBV20-1 and TRBJ2-1, with 8 bases aligning to TRBD2. The germline V gene encodes CDR1 DFQATT and CDR2 SNEGSKA (reference sequence). This CDR3 contains 14 residues. V gave up 3 bases and J gave up 8 bases; unmatched junction bases: 9.

Only a few counts were recorded for this clonotype. This chain uses TRBV5-1 with TRBJ2-2, with D hard to call. The CDR3 is made up of 15 amino acids. The germline V and J ends were trimmed by 5 bases and 5 bases, with 16 bases remaining between them. Per the germline V gene, CDR1 is SGHRS and CDR2 is YFSETQ. The CDR3 reads CASRKSGPETGELFF. Written as DNA, the CDR3 is TGCGCCAGCAGAAAGTCCGGGCCGGAAACCGGGGAGCTGTTTTTT. Looking up the rest from reference TRBV5-1 and TRBJ2-2 gives the full variable domain: KAGVTQTPRYLIKTRGQQVTLSCSPISGHRSVSWYQQTPGQGLQFLFEYFSETQRNKGNFPGRFSGRQFSNSRSEMNVSTLELGDSALYLCASRKSGPETGELFFGEGSRLTVL.

The sample holds a few counts of this clonotype. The genes are TRBV27 and TRBJ2-1; 12 bases are shared with TRBD2. The germline V gene encodes CDR1 MNHEY and CDR2 SMNVEV (reference sequence). The CDR3 is 19 residues long. J lost 5 bases, V lost 2 bases, and 13 bases had no gene match. CDR3 amino acids: CASSLGASGRATGHNEQFF. The DNA for the CDR3 is TGTGCCAGCAGTTTAGGGGCTAGCGGGAGGGCCACGGGACACAATGAGCAGTTCTTC.

Many counts were recorded for this clonotype. The chain carries TRBV3-1 and TRBJ1-1; no firm D call. CDR1 is LGHDT and CDR2 is YNNKEL in the germline V gene (reference sequence). Trimming left V 4 bases short and J 0 bases short, with 15 bases between. The CDR3 totals 16 residues. The DNA for the CDR3 is TGTGCCAGCAGCCCGACATCAGGTTCCATGAACACTGAAGCTTTCTTT. This sequence encodes CASSPTSGSMNTEAFF.